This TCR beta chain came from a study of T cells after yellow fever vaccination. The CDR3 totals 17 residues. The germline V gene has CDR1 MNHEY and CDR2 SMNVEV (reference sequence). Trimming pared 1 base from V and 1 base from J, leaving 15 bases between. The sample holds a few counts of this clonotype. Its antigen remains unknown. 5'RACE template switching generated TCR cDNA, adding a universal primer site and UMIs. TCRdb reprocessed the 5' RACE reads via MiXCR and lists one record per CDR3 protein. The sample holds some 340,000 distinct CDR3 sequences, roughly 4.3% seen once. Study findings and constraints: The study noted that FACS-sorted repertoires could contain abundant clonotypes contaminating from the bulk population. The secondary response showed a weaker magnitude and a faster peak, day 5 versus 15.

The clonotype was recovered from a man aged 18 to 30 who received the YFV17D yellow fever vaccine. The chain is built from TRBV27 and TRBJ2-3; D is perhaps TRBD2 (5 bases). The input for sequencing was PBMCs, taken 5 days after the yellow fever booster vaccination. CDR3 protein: CASSLLVSDWGTDTQYF. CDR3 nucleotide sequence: TGTGCCAGCAGTTTATTGGTTAGCGATTGGGGCACAGATACGCAGTATTTT.